The text below deals with one TCR beta chain. Its antigen is as yet unknown. The entry originates in a study of identical twins. Findings and limits, study-wide: For cord blood, abundant beta clonotypes had fewer insertions, unlike memory repertoires, which showed none.

It was template switching that added a universal primer site, and there were unique molecular identifiers on the cDNA. TCRdb processed the 5' RACE reads anew with MiXCR; each CDR3 protein has one entry. The sample has approximately 550,000 distinct CDR3 sequences, around 22% seen once. Another study also made use of these data, one on yellow fever vaccine responses in identical twins.

The source material was CD4+ T cells sorted from blood. The clonotype was recovered from a woman aged 18-35 years in good health.

In DNA form, the CDR3 reads TGTGCCATCAGTAAGACAGACTCTGGAAACACCATATATTTT. This sequence encodes CAISKTDSGNTIYF. The rearrangement joins TRBV10-3 to TRBJ1-3; weak D call: TRBD1 (5 bases). Trimming removed 5 bases from V and 0 bases from J, with 8 bases in between. In germline, CDR1 is ENHRY, CDR2 SYGVKD. The length of the CDR3 is 14 residues.